The TCR beta chain described here comes from a study of T cells in Graves' hyperthyroidism and ophthalmopathy. General observations from the study: Through a model of 13 V-J features, ophthalmopathy was separated from stable hyperthyroidism. Most clonotypes expanded in the thyroid (above 0.001) were also present in blood.

From RNA transcripts, TCR beta CDR3 regions were amplified. First-round RT-PCR of the TCR CDR3 relied on the HTBI primer set. TCRdb called the multiplex PCR reads again in MiXCR, with one record for every CDR3 protein. The profile shows some 720,000 distinct CDR3 sequences, less than 20% of them singletons. The germline V gene encodes CDR1 SEHNR and CDR2 FQNEAQ (reference sequence). This CDR3 is built from 15 residues. The ends were cut back, 0 bases at V and 2 bases at J, with 10 bases in the middle. On this clonotype itself: Its antigen is undetermined.

The chain joins TRBV7-9 to TRBJ1-2; D is perhaps TRBD1 (6 bases). The sequence was obtained from a man aged 18 to 30 with Graves' hyperthyroidism. The sample was blood. The CDR3 sequence is CASSLALTGNYGYTF. The CDR3 DNA sequence: TGTGCCAGCAGCTTAGCGCTTACAGGGAACTATGGCTACACCTTC.